These 4 T cell receptor beta chains share one sample of origin, sequenced in a study of T cell repertoires in urothelial bladder cancer. TCRdb's table, derived via immunoSEQ multiplex PCR, lists solely in-frame clones and lacks some. The repertoire consists of fewer than 14,000 clones, with around 65% occurring once and the leading ten covering roughly 6.4%. Sequenced input: tumor-infiltrating cells from bladder cancer. The source of these receptors is a human donor with a benign inflammatory bladder lesion.

This chain links TRBV6-5 with TRBJ2-3; no clear D gene. Germline assignment: CDR1 MNHEY and CDR2 SVGAGI. The CDR3 totals 14 residues. Trimming removed 0 bases at V and 3 bases at J, with 7 bases between. In DNA, the CDR3 is TGTGCCAGCAGTTACTCCGTCGAGACAGATACGCAGTATTTT. It encodes CASSYSVETDTQYF.

The chain recombines TRBV5-1 with TRBJ2-4; D is undetermined. V was pared by 4 bases and J by 0 bases, with 8 bases between. The CDR3 sequence is 14 residues long. Germline-derived CDR1 and CDR2 are SGHRS and YFSETQ. CDR3 sequence (DNA): TGCGCCAGCAGCGTGAACATAGCCAAAAACATTCAGTACTTC. Residues: CASSVNIAKNIQYF.

This sequence joins TRBV19 and TRBJ2-3; D uncertain. The germline V and J ends were trimmed by 5 bases and 4 bases, with 13 bases remaining between them. The length of the CDR3 is 14 residues. The V gene's germline CDR1 is LNHDA and CDR2 SQIVND (reference sequence). The CDR3 coding sequence is TGTGCCAGTAGTCCTACGACAAGCCCAGATACGCAGTATTTT. Amino acids: CASSPTTSPDTQYF.

The chain links TRBV4-2 to TRBJ1-3; D is unclear. This CDR3 comprises 15 residues. Trimming removed 0 bases at V and 7 bases at J, with 13 bases between. The germline gives CDR1 LGHNA, CDR2 YNFKEQ. The CDR3 protein is CASSQDTSARNTIYF. The CDR3 DNA reads TGTGCCAGCAGCCAAGATACATCTGCGCGGAACACCATATATTTT.